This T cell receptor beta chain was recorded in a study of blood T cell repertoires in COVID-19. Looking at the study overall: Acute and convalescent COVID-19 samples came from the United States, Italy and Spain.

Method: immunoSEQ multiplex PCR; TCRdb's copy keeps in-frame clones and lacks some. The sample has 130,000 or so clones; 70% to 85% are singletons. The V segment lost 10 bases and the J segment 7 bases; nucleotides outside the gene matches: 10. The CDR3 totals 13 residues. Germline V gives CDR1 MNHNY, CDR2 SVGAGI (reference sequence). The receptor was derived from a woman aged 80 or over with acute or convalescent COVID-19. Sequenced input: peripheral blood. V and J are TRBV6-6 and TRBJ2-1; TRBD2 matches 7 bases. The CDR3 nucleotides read TGTGCCAATGCGGGGGACGGTGGAAATGAGCAGTTCTTC. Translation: CANAGDGGNEQFF.